This entry lists 20 T cell receptor beta chains sequenced from one sample in a study of T cell responses to AZD1222 COVID-19 vaccine. TCRdb's table, derived via immunoSEQ multiplex PCR, lists solely in-frame clones and lacks some. The table lists 96,000 or so clones, almost 90% of them singletons. The specimen comprised peripheral blood, sampled on day 0 of AZD1222 vaccination. These receptor sequences come from an adult in good health.

This clone was picked up a small number of times. V and J are TRBV30 and TRBJ2-3; the D gene is possibly TRBD2 (6 bases). V lost 7 bases to trimming and J lost 0 bases, with 11 bases between them. Per the germline V gene, CDR1 is GTSNPN and CDR2 is SVGIG (reference sequence). The CDR3 runs to 13 residues. The CDR3 reads CAFGRESTDTQYF. CDR3 coding DNA: TGTGCCTTCGGGCGGGAAAGCACAGATACGCAGTATTTT.

The V call is TRBV5-5, the J call TRBJ2-7, with 9 bases lining up with TRBD2. The V and J ends lost 4 bases and 0 bases, in that order; junction bases with no gene match: 11. The CDR3 loop spans 17 amino acids. CDR1 SGHKS and CDR2 YYEKEE come from the germline V gene (reference sequence). This CDR3 reads CASSPGMISGSSYEQYF. The CDR3 nucleotides read TGTGCCAGCAGCCCTGGGATGATTAGCGGGAGCTCCTACGAGCAGTACTTC. Combining the CDR3 with reference TRBV5-5 and TRBJ2-7 gives the whole variable domain DAGVTQSPTHLIKTRGQQVTLRCSPISGHKSVSWYQQVLGQGPQFIFQYYEKEERGRGNFPDRFSARQFPNYSSELNVNALLLGDSALYLCASSPGMISGSSYEQYFGPGTRLTVT.

This sequence joins TRBV5-4 and TRBJ2-2; weak D call: TRBD2 (6 bases). The CDR3 contains 16 residues. Per the germline V gene, CDR1 is SGHNT and CDR2 is YYREEE (reference sequence). V lost 4 bases and J 2 bases, leaving 15 bases between the germline ends. The CDR3 region is CASSRAARDNTGELFF. The CDR3 bases are TGTGCCAGCAGCCGGGCGGCGCGGGACAACACCGGGGAGCTGTTTTTT. Supplemented by reference TRBV5-4 and TRBJ2-2, the full variable domain reads ETGVTQSPTHLIKTRGQQVTLRCSSQSGHNTVSWYQQALGQGPQFIFQYYREEENGRGNFPPRFSGLQFPNYSSELNVNALELDDSALYLCASSRAARDNTGELFFGEGSRLTVL.

This chain links TRBV28 with TRBJ1-3; D gene ambiguous. This CDR3 has 15 amino acids. Germline CDR1 reads MDHEN; CDR2 reads SYDVKM. V shed 6 bases and J shed 0 bases, with 12 bases lying between them. This CDR3 is CASRVGSHSGNTIYF. CDR3 DNA sequence: TGTGCCAGCAGAGTGGGGTCGCACTCTGGAAACACCATATATTTT.

The chain couples TRBV6-5 to TRBJ2-1; 11 nucleotides match TRBD1. Germline V gives CDR1 MNHEY, CDR2 SVGAGI. This CDR3 region has 15 residues. J gave up 7 bases and V 7 bases, and 9 bases lay outside the gene matches. For the CDR3, the DNA is TGTGCCAGCATTTCCGGACAGGGGGCGAAAAATGAGCAGTTCTTC. Translating gives CASISGQGAKNEQFF.

V and J are TRBV3-1 (or the pseudogene TRBV3-2) and TRBJ2-7; D unresolved. This CDR3 region has 11 residues. CDR1 LGHDT and CDR2 YNNKEL come from the germline V gene (reference sequence). V lost 4 bases to trimming and J lost 8 bases, with 9 bases between them. Here the CDR3 DNA reads TGTGCCAGCAGCCTTCACGGACAGCAGTACTTC. Encoded protein: CASSLHGQQYF.

The genes are TRBV3-1 (or the pseudogene TRBV3-2) and TRBJ2-7, with 13 bases identical to TRBD2. With 3 bases clipped from V and 4 bases from J, the junction kept 3 bases outside the gene matches. The CDR3 length is 15 residues. Germline V lookup: CDR1 LGHDT, CDR2 YNNKEL (reference sequence). CDR3 DNA: TGTGCCAGCAGCCAGGGGACTAGCGGGATTTACGAGCAGTACTTC. Residues: CASSQGTSGIYEQYF.

The genes are TRBV5-1 and TRBJ2-1; tentative D call: TRBD2 (6 bases). Trimming shortened V by 4 bases and J by 1 base, and 15 bases separated the two germline ends. The CDR3 length is 16 residues. Germline V lookup: CDR1 SGHRS, CDR2 YFSETQ. The CDR3 coding sequence is TGCGCCAGCAGCGCGGCCGACCGGGGGTCCTACAATGAGCAGTTCTTC. Encoded protein: CASSAADRGSYNEQFF.

In this sample, this clone turned up once. This rearrangement joins TRBV7-2 to TRBJ2-1; D is unclear. CDR1 is SGHTA and CDR2 is FQGNSA in the germline V gene. Between the trimmed V and J ends, which lost 3 bases and 9 bases, there was a span of 15 bases. The CDR3 is 14 amino acids. For the CDR3, the DNA is TGTGCCAGCAGCTTTAAGCCCCGAGACACTGAGCAGTTCTTC. Translated: CASSFKPRDTEQFF.

The chain employs TRBV9 and TRBJ1-2; TRBD1 might be the D (6 bases). Trimming left V 2 bases short and J 9 bases short, with 11 bases between. Germline assignment: CDR1 SGDLS and CDR2 YYNGEE. The CDR3 extends over 12 amino acids. The CDR3 coding sequence is TGTGCCAGCAGCGTTGGACAGATTAGCTACACCTTC. It yields the protein CASSVGQISYTF.

V usage is TRBV5-5 and J usage is TRBJ2-7; D tentatively fits TRBD1 or TRBD2 (5 bases each). There are 14 residues in the CDR3. The germline V gene encodes CDR1 SGHKS and CDR2 YYEKEE (reference sequence). The ends were cut back, 10 bases at V and 3 bases at J, with 20 bases in the middle. CDR3 sequence (DNA): TGTGCCGCACCCGCTGGGCTTGGGGGCTACGAGCAGTACTTC. Protein: CAAPAGLGGYEQYF.

Only one count was recorded for this clone. The chain joins TRBV6-5 to TRBJ2-3; 9 nucleotides agree with TRBD2. The V and J ends lost 7 bases and 6 bases, in that order; junction bases with no gene match: 5. This CDR3 is 13 amino acids long. Germline CDR1 is MNHEY and CDR2 is SVGAGI. CDR3 coding DNA: TGTGCCAGCACCGCTAGCGGGAAGGATACGCAGTATTTT. This translates into CASTASGKDTQYF.

CDR3 coding DNA: TGTGCCAGCAGTTTAGGGGGGGGCGTGAACGCTTTCTTT. Translating gives CASSLGGGVNAFF. The V gene is TRBV28, the J gene TRBJ1-1, with TRBD1 as a possible D gene (6 bases). CDR1 and CDR2 (germline): MDHEN, SYDVKM. This CDR3 is built from 13 residues. V shed 2 bases and J shed 11 bases, with 15 bases lying between them.

The gene calls are TRBV28 and TRBJ1-2; D is possibly TRBD1 (5 bases). This CDR3 is built from 15 residues. Trimming stripped 6 bases from V and 7 bases from J, with 21 bases between. Germline lookup yields CDR1 MDHEN and CDR2 SYDVKM. DNA of the CDR3: TGTGCCAGCAGGGGGGGAGGATTGGGTTCGGGTGGCTACACCTTC. It codes for CASRGGGLGSGGYTF.

The sample holds one count of this clone. The chain combines TRBV24-1 with TRBJ2-3; the D gene is possibly TRBD1 (6 bases). Germline CDR1 and CDR2: KGHDR and SFDVKD. V was pared by 2 bases and J by 4 bases, with 15 bases between. CDR3 length: 16 amino acids. CDR3: CATSDSQHRVPDTQYF. The CDR3 coding sequence is TGTGCCACCAGTGATTCCCAACACAGGGTACCAGATACGCAGTATTTT.

J is TRBJ2-7 and V is TRBV3-1 (or the pseudogene TRBV3-2), with D hard to call. The CDR3 totals 12 residues. Looked up from germline, CDR1 is LGHDT and CDR2 is YNNKEL (reference sequence). The ends were cut back, 10 bases at V and 2 bases at J, with 12 bases in the middle. CDR3 nucleotide sequence: TGTGCCACCCAGACCGGCACCTACGAGCAGTACTTC. Amino acids: CATQTGTYEQYF.

The CDR3, as DNA: TGCGCCAGCAGCCCCCGGGAGGGACAAGAGACCCAGTACTTC. It encodes CASSPREGQETQYF. The chain combines TRBV5-1 with TRBJ2-5, with 8 bases fitting TRBD2. In germline, CDR1 is SGHRS, CDR2 YFSETQ. J gave up 2 bases and V 4 bases, and 4 bases lay outside the gene matches. The CDR3 extends over 14 amino acids.

The V gene is TRBV5-4, the J gene TRBJ2-2; maybe TRBD1 (5 bases). V was shortened by 5 bases and J by 0 bases, with 11 bases between the two germline ends. The CDR3 totals 15 residues. The germline CDR1 and CDR2 sequences are SGHNT and YYREEE (reference sequence). CDR3 in amino acids: CASRMTVANTGELFF. DNA for the CDR3: TGTGCCAGCAGAATGACAGTTGCGAACACCGGGGAGCTGTTTTTT.

There are a few counts of this clone. The chain employs TRBV18 and TRBJ2-7; TRBD1 agrees at 7 bases. Germline lookup yields CDR1 KGHSH and CDR2 LQKENI. This CDR3 comprises 13 residues. The V and J ends lost 2 bases and 3 bases, in that order; junction bases with no gene match: 1. CDR3 in DNA: TGTGCCAGCTCACCAGACAGGGACTACGAGCAGTACTTC. Residues: CASSPDRDYEQYF.

The chain recombines TRBV27 with TRBJ2-7; D is ambiguous. V was pared by 6 bases and J by 1 base, with 10 bases between. The germline gives CDR1 MNHEY, CDR2 SMNVEV (reference sequence). The CDR3 loop spans 13 amino acids. CDR3 amino acids: CASRDGSSYEQYF. Here the CDR3 DNA reads TGTGCCAGCAGGGACGGCTCGTCCTACGAGCAGTACTTC.